This passage covers 16 T cell receptor beta chains from one sample sequenced in a study of blood T cell repertoires in COVID-19. Repertoires were generated with immunoSEQ multiplex PCR, while TCRdb's copy carries only in-frame clones and drops some. The table has over 200,000 clones, 83% seen once. The sequenced material came from peripheral blood. These receptor sequences come from a young woman with COVID-19, enrolled during active disease.

The rearrangement links TRBV2 to TRBJ2-5; 9 positions match TRBD1. CDR3 length equals 16 residues. Germline V gene sequence: CDR1 SNHLY, CDR2 FYNNEI. V lost 6 bases, J lost 3 bases, and 11 bases stayed unmatched. This chain's CDR3 is CASSGYGQGTEETQYF. CDR3 bases: TGTGCCAGCAGCGGTTATGGACAGGGGACTGAAGAGACCCAGTACTTC.

CDR3 residues: CASSLGDSLNTEAFF. CDR3 in DNA: TGTGCCAGCAGCTTAGGGGACAGCTTGAACACTGAAGCTTTCTTT. V is TRBV7-9 and J is TRBJ1-1; TRBD1 aligns across 7 bases. Germline loops: CDR1 SEHNR, CDR2 FQNEAQ (reference sequence). J lost 0 bases, V lost 1 base, and 2 bases had no gene match. The CDR3 sequence is 15 residues long.

CDR3 sequence (DNA): TGTGCCAGCAGCCCGAGAACAGGGACCCTTTCACCCCTCCACTTT. It codes for CASSPRTGTLSPLHF. This rearrangement joins TRBV7-8 to TRBJ1-6; tentatively, D is TRBD1 (6 bases). V was trimmed by 5 bases and J by 9 bases, leaving 17 bases between them. Looked up from germline, CDR1 is SGHVS and CDR2 is FQNEAQ. The CDR3 spans 15 residues.

The chain couples TRBV5-1 to TRBJ2-2, with TRBD2 as a possible D gene (6 bases). This CDR3 is built from 18 residues. Germline CDR1 is SGHRS and CDR2 is YFSETQ. V lost 0 bases, J lost 6 bases, and 21 bases lay in between. The CDR3: CASSLGAGTRVAAGELFF. The CDR3 coding sequence is TGCGCCAGCAGCTTGGGCGCCGGGACTCGGGTGGCGGCCGGGGAGCTGTTTTTT.

CDR3 DNA sequence: TGTGCCAGCAGGGACAGAGCCTCCGGGACTACGTATGAGCAGTTCTTC. Amino acids: CASRDRASGTTYEQFF. The chain has TRBV2 and TRBJ2-1; perhaps TRBD2 as D (7 bases). Between the trimmed V and J ends, which lost 6 bases and 8 bases, there was a span of 23 bases. Germline V lookup: CDR1 SNHLY, CDR2 FYNNEI. This CDR3 comprises 16 residues.

This clone appeared a few times. The J gene is TRBJ1-6, the V gene TRBV28; 12 bases match TRBD1. The V and J ends lost 6 bases and 7 bases, in that order; junction bases with no gene match: 4. The CDR3 is made up of 15 amino acids. CDR1 MDHEN and CDR2 SYDVKM come from the germline V gene. Here the CDR3 reads CASRGTGGENSPLHF. CDR3 nucleotides: TGTGCCAGCAGGGGGACAGGGGGCGAGAATTCACCCCTCCACTTT.

V usage is TRBV5-5 and J usage is TRBJ2-5; 9 nucleotides match TRBD2. The CDR3 is 16 amino acids. V trimming: 6 bases; J trimming: 2 bases; junction bases outside the gene matches: 11. Per germline, CDR1 SGHKS and CDR2 YYEKEE (reference sequence). The CDR3 DNA follows: TGTGCCAGCACTCTGGCGGTTAGCGGGGGTCAAGAGACCCAGTACTTC. Its translation: CASTLAVSGGQETQYF.

The chain uses TRBV5-6 and TRBJ2-7; 10 nucleotides align to TRBD1. The CDR3 consists of 15 residues. CDR1 is SGHDT, CDR2 YYEEEE, per germline. V was pared by 4 bases and J by 5 bases, with 9 bases of the junction left unmatched. The CDR3 loop is CASSAPGQGIDEQYF. CDR3 DNA: TGTGCCAGCAGCGCCCCGGGACAGGGGATTGACGAGCAGTACTTC.

This chain links TRBV7-9 with TRBJ1-3; possible D gene TRBD1, 6 bases. Per the germline V gene, CDR1 is SEHNR and CDR2 is FQNEAQ (reference sequence). Trimming took off 5 bases at V and 0 bases at J, with 14 bases between the two ends. The CDR3 spans 16 residues. The DNA for the CDR3 is TGTGCCAGCAGCATTTGGACAGAAGCCTCTGGAAACACCATATATTTT. Translating gives CASSIWTEASGNTIYF. Supplemented by reference TRBV7-9 and TRBJ1-3, the full variable domain reads DTGVSQNPRHKITKRGQNVTFRCDPISEHNRLYWYRQTLGQGPEFLTYFQNEAQLEKSRLLSDRFSAERPKGSFSTLEIQRTEQGDSAMYLCASSIWTEASGNTIYFGEGSWLTVV.

V is TRBV18 and J is TRBJ2-7, with 10 bases aligning to TRBD1. Trimming cost V 3 bases and J 5 bases; bases outside gene matches: 7. The CDR3 loop spans 15 amino acids. CDR1 and CDR2 (germline): KGHSH, LQKENI. This chain's CDR3 is CASSPWTGGVHEQYF. For the CDR3, the DNA is TGTGCCAGCTCACCTTGGACAGGGGGAGTCCACGAGCAGTACTTC.

This sequence joins TRBV19 and TRBJ1-4, with 8 bases lining up with TRBD1. The V gene's germline CDR1 is LNHDA and CDR2 SQIVND (reference sequence). The CDR3 is 15 amino acids. The trim removed 2 bases at V and 5 bases at J, leaving 4 bases unmatched. CDR3 coding DNA: TGTGCCAGTAGTATACGGGGACAGGAAAATGAAAAACTGTTTTTT. Translated: CASSIRGQENEKLFF.

This rearrangement joins TRBV9 to TRBJ2-3; D might be TRBD1 (6 bases). Germline V gene lookup returns CDR1 SGDLS and CDR2 YYNGEE. Trimming took 3 bases from V and 2 from J, leaving 10 bases between them. The CDR3 is made up of 14 amino acids. The CDR3 DNA sequence: TGTGCCAGCAGCGCGGACAGTTACACAGATACGCAGTATTTT. Its protein product is CASSADSYTDTQYF.

The sample holds a few counts of this clone. V and J are TRBV14 and TRBJ2-7; 7 bases map to TRBD2. CDR3 length: 15 residues. Looked up from germline, CDR1 is SGHDN and CDR2 is FVKESK. V dropped 3 bases and J dropped 7; count of bases not matched to a gene: 12. The CDR3 DNA is TGTGCCAGCAGCCATACCCCGGGACTAAATGAGGAGCAGTACTTC. The encoded protein is CASSHTPGLNEEQYF. Full variable domain (outside the CDR3, taken from reference TRBV14 and TRBJ2-7): EAGVTQFPSHSVIEKGQTVTLRCDPISGHDNLYWYRRVMGKEIKFLLHFVKESKQDESGMPNNRFLAERTGGTYSTLKVQPAELEDSGVYFCASSHTPGLNEEQYFGPGTRLTVT.

CDR3 in DNA: TGTGCCAGCAGTTTACTAGGGGGCTATGGCTACACCTTC. This translates into CASSLLGGYGYTF. The genes are TRBV28 and TRBJ1-2; a weak D match, TRBD1 (6 bases). V was cut by 2 bases and J by 4 bases, with 8 bases left in between. The CDR3 has 13 amino acids. In germline, CDR1 is MDHEN, CDR2 SYDVKM.

This clone was found once. The chain links TRBV7-2 to TRBJ2-5; no definite D call. Germline CDR1 SGHTA, CDR2 FQGNSA. This CDR3 spans 11 amino acids. Trimming removed 2 bases at V and 7 bases at J, with 5 bases between. CDR3 protein: CASSLTGTQYF. In DNA, the CDR3 is TGTGCCAGCAGCTTAACTGGGACCCAGTACTTC.

The rearrangement uses TRBV5-1 and TRBJ2-1, with D perhaps matching TRBD2 (7 bases). Germline values: CDR1 SGHRS, CDR2 YFSETQ. This CDR3 contains 17 residues. The V end was cut by 7 bases, the J end by 2 bases, with 22 bases between. CDR3 protein: CASRSGLGGGTYNEQFF. CDR3 coding DNA: TGCGCCAGCCGGTCTGGACTAGGAGGGGGAACCTACAATGAGCAGTTCTTC.